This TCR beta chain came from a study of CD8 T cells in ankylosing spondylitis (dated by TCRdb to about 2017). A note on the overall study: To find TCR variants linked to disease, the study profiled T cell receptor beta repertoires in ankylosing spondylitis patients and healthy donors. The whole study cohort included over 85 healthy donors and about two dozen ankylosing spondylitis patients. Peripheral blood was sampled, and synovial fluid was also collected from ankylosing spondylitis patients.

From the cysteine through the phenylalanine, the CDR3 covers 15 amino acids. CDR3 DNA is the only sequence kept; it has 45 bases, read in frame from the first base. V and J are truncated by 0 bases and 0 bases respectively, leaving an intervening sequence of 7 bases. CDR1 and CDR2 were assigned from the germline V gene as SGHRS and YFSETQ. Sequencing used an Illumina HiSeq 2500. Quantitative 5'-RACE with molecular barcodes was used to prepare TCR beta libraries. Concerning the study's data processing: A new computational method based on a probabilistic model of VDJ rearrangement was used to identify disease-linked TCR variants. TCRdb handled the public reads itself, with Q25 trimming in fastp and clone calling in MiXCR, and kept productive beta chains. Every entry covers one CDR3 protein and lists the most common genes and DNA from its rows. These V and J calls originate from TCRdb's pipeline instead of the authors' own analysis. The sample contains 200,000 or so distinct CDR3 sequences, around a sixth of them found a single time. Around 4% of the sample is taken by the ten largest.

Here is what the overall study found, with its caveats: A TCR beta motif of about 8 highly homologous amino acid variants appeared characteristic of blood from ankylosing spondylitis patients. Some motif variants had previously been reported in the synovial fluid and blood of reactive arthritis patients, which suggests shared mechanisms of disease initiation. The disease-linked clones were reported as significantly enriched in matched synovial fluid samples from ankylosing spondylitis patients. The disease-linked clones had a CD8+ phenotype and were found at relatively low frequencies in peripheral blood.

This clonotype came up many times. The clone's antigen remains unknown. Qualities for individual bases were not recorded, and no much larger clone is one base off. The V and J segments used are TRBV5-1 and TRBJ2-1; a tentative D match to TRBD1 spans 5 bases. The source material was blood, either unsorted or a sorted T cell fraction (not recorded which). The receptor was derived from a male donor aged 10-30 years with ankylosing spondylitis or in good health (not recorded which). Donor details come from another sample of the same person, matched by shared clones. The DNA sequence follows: TGCGCCAGCAGCTTGGGCAGGGTCTCCTACAATGAGCAGTTCTTC. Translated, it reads CASSLGRVSYNEQFF.